The 27 T cell receptor beta chains below were found in one sample sequenced in a study of T cells in localized non-small cell lung cancer. This table comes from immunoSEQ multiplex PCR, and its TCRdb copy is limited to in-frame clones, with some not included. The table records around 8,000 clones, 92% of them present only once. The input for sequencing was peripheral blood mononuclear cells, taken before any cancer treatment. The receptors were sampled from a male donor older than 55 with stage II lung adenocarcinoma.

V gene TRBV5-1 combines with J gene TRBJ1-1; D perhaps matches TRBD1 (5 bases). Germline V CDR1 and CDR2: SGHRS, YFSETQ. V shed 3 bases and J shed 3 bases, with 15 bases lying between them. The CDR3 consists of 15 residues. Here the CDR3 reads CASSSQGWADTEAFF. Here the CDR3 DNA reads TGCGCCAGCAGCTCCCAGGGATGGGCGGACACTGAAGCTTTCTTT.

The genes are TRBV9 and TRBJ1-3, with D possibly TRBD1 on 5 matching bases. Trimming stripped 1 base from V and 0 bases from J, with 8 bases between. This CDR3 has 15 residues. Germline CDR1 reads SGDLS; CDR2 reads YYNGEE. The CDR3 DNA reads as TGTGCCAGCAGCGTACAGGGAAGCTCTGGAAACACCATATATTTT. This gives the protein CASSVQGSSGNTIYF.

V and J are TRBV9 and TRBJ2-2, with 8 bases identical to TRBD2. V lost 5 bases and J lost 1; bases outside the gene matches: 4. The germline CDR1 and CDR2 sequences are SGDLS and YYNGEE. This CDR3 region has 15 residues. For the CDR3, the DNA is TGTGCCAGCAGTTCCGGGACTAGGAACACCGGGGAGCTGTTTTTT. Translating it yields CASSSGTRNTGELFF. The whole variable domain, remainder taken from reference TRBV9 and TRBJ2-2, is DSGVTQTPKHLITATGQRVTLRCSPRSGDLSVYWYQQSLDQGLQFLIQYYNGEERAKGNILERFSAQQFPDLHSELNLSSLELGDSALYFCASSSGTRNTGELFFGEGSRLTVL.

This chain's CDR3 is CASSGQNTEAFF. CDR3 sequence (DNA): TGTGCCAGTAGTGGACAGAACACTGAAGCTTTCTTT. The rearrangement joins TRBV19 to TRBJ1-1, with D perhaps matching TRBD1 (5 bases). This CDR3 is built from 12 residues. With 5 bases removed from V and 1 base from J, the gap between germline ends came to 5 bases. Germline lookup yields CDR1 LNHDA and CDR2 SQIVND (reference sequence).

V is TRBV5-4 and J is TRBJ2-1; 11 positions agree with TRBD2. Per germline, CDR1 SGHNT and CDR2 YYREEE (reference sequence). There are 16 residues in the CDR3. V was pared by 4 bases and J by 6 bases, with 9 bases of the junction left unmatched. CDR3 bases: TGTGCCAGCAGCCTGGATAGCGGGGGGGCAGTCAATGAGCAGTTCTTC. Its translation: CASSLDSGGAVNEQFF.

This sequence joins TRBV6-1 and TRBJ1-5; no reliable D call. Germline CDR1 MNHNS, CDR2 SASEGT. CDR3 length: 11 amino acids. Between the trimmed V and J ends, which lost 7 bases and 9 bases, there was a span of 10 bases. This CDR3 reads CASNRDRPQHF. The CDR3 DNA sequence: TGTGCCAGCAATCGGGATCGGCCCCAGCATTTT.

This clone was observed a single time. This chain links TRBV6-6 with TRBJ1-4, with 8 bases matching TRBD1. V was clipped by 8 bases and J by 6 bases; unmatched bases: 8. Germline loops: CDR1 MNHNY, CDR2 SVGAGI (reference sequence). This CDR3 spans 14 amino acids. The CDR3 is CASSTSTGDEKLFF. The CDR3 DNA reads TGTGCCAGCTCAACCTCGACAGGGGATGAAAAACTGTTTTTT.

The chain carries TRBV7-8 and TRBJ1-2; TRBD1 matches 10 bases. Looked up from germline, CDR1 is SGHVS and CDR2 is FQNEAQ. The CDR3 extends over 19 amino acids. With V trimmed by 1 base and J by 2 bases, 13 bases remained unmatched. CDR3 sequence reads: CASSLVGRQGARVNYGYTF. CDR3 DNA sequence: TGTGCCAGCAGCTTAGTGGGGCGACAGGGGGCGAGAGTAAACTATGGCTACACCTTC.

The rearrangement links TRBV7-2 to TRBJ2-5, with D perhaps matching TRBD2 (5 bases). From germline, CDR1 is SGHTA and CDR2 FQGNSA. This CDR3 spans 15 amino acids. Trimming pared 1 base from V and 5 bases from J, leaving 14 bases between. The CDR3 sequence is CASSLGGGSTETQYF. The CDR3 bases are TGTGCCAGCAGCTTAGGAGGCGGGTCCACTGAGACCCAGTACTTC.

This clone was found once. This sequence joins TRBV6-1 and TRBJ1-6; TRBD1 agrees at 7 bases. Germline assignment: CDR1 MNHNS and CDR2 SASEGT. With 10 bases clipped from V and 9 bases from J, the junction kept 6 bases outside the gene matches. This CDR3 is 12 amino acids long. The CDR3 nucleotides are TGTGCCACAAAACAGGGGACTTCACCCCTCCACTTT. Its translation is CATKQGTSPLHF.

This chain joins TRBV2 and TRBJ2-7; unclear D gene. The CDR3 has 12 residues. CDR1 and CDR2 from the germline V gene are SNHLY and FYNNEI. The V end lost 6 bases, the J end lost 3 bases, and 9 bases lay between the germline ends. The CDR3 spells CASSVGGYEQYF. In DNA form, the CDR3 reads TGTGCCAGCAGCGTCGGTGGCTACGAGCAGTACTTC.

V is TRBV6-5 and J is TRBJ2-1; D unresolved. V was pared by 1 base and J by 0 bases, with 7 bases between. The CDR3 covers 15 residues. In germline, CDR1 is MNHEY, CDR2 SVGAGI. CDR3 amino acids: CASSYFPFSYNEQFF. CDR3 DNA: TGTGCCAGCAGTTACTTCCCCTTCTCCTACAATGAGCAGTTCTTC.

This clone was observed once. The chain couples TRBV30 to TRBJ1-1; D may be TRBD1 (5 bases). Germline CDR1 is GTSNPN and CDR2 is SVGIG (reference sequence). Deletions cut 6 bases from V and 1 base from J, with 12 bases between. The CDR3 covers 13 residues. The CDR3 DNA is TGTGCCTGCCTAAGGAGGGGGAACACTGAAGCTTTCTTT. It encodes CACLRRGNTEAFF.

The rearrangement joins TRBV20-1 to TRBJ1-3; D gene unclear. Germline CDR1 reads DFQATT; CDR2 reads SNEGSKA (reference sequence). The V gene lost 7 bases and the J gene lost 3 bases, with 7 bases spanning the gap. This CDR3 region has 11 residues. CDR3 protein: CSGVGGNTIYF. The CDR3 nucleotides are TGCAGTGGAGTAGGTGGAAACACCATATATTTT.

The J gene is TRBJ1-1, the V gene TRBV10-1, with D possibly TRBD1 on 5 matching bases. Germline V lookup: CDR1 WNHNN, CDR2 SYGVQD (reference sequence). The CDR3 totals 13 residues. The V end was cut by 0 bases, the J end by 6 bases, with 8 bases between. CDR3 amino acids: CASSESRDAEAFF. In nucleotides, the CDR3 is TGCGCCAGCAGTGAGTCCAGGGACGCTGAAGCTTTCTTT.

This sequence joins TRBV6-9 and TRBJ1-1; D perhaps matches TRBD1 (5 bases). The V and J ends lost 5 bases and 11 bases respectively, with 18 bases between them. The CDR3 consists of 13 residues. CDR1 MNHGY and CDR2 SVAAGI come from the germline V gene. This chain's CDR3 is CASSPARTRGAFF. As DNA, the CDR3 is TGTGCCAGCAGTCCGGCCCGGACGAGGGGTGCTTTCTTT.

The V and J genes are TRBV6-6 and TRBJ2-2; 9 bases fit TRBD2. V was pared by 2 bases and J by 3 bases, with 4 bases of the junction left unmatched. This CDR3 comprises 16 residues. Germline values: CDR1 MNHNY, CDR2 SVGAGI (reference sequence). The CDR3 DNA follows: TGTGCCAGCAGTTACCGCGGGGGGGCCTACACCGGGGAGCTGTTTTTT. It is translated as CASSYRGGAYTGELFF.

The chain uses TRBV19 and TRBJ2-5; tentative D call: TRBD1 (5 bases). Trimming pared 8 bases from V and 2 bases from J, leaving 12 bases between. CDR3 length: 13 residues. Germline CDR1 and CDR2: LNHDA and SQIVND (reference sequence). CDR3 loop: CASSRQSQETQYF. The CDR3 DNA follows: TGTGCCAGTTCCCGACAGAGTCAAGAGACCCAGTACTTC.

The rearrangement uses TRBV6-5 and TRBJ2-1; TRBD2 agrees at 12 bases. J gave up 6 bases and V 4 bases, and 4 bases lay outside the gene matches. Germline values: CDR1 MNHEY, CDR2 SVGAGI. CDR3 size: 15 residues. The CDR3 is CASSSLAGGTNEQFF. The CDR3 nucleotides are TGTGCCAGCAGTTCTCTAGCGGGGGGGACCAATGAGCAGTTCTTC.

The genes are TRBV5-1 and TRBJ2-6, with D perhaps matching TRBD1 or TRBD2 (6 bases each). The germline V and J ends were trimmed by 8 bases and 1 base, with 16 bases remaining between them. This CDR3 has 16 residues. Germline lookup yields CDR1 SGHRS and CDR2 YFSETQ. The CDR3 spells CASYREAVSGANVLTF. The CDR3 DNA reads as TGCGCCAGTTACAGGGAGGCTGTATCTGGGGCCAACGTCCTGACTTTC.

A single count supports this clone. The rearrangement links TRBV7-2 to TRBJ1-2; D ambiguous. The germline V gene has CDR1 SGHTA and CDR2 FQGNSA. There are 13 residues in the CDR3. V lost 3 bases and J 2 bases, leaving 7 bases between the germline ends. The CDR3 reads CASSFLQNYGYTF. The CDR3 DNA sequence: TGTGCCAGCAGCTTCTTACAAAACTATGGCTACACCTTC.

J is TRBJ1-4 and V is TRBV30; D is unclear. Trimming shortened V by 4 bases and J by 5 bases, and 11 bases separated the two germline ends. The germline V gene has CDR1 GTSNPN and CDR2 SVGIG (reference sequence). The CDR3 has 13 amino acids. CDR3 sequence reads: CAWKRMGNEKLFF. DNA for the CDR3: TGTGCCTGGAAGAGGATGGGGAATGAAAAACTGTTTTTT.

This chain links TRBV10-3 with TRBJ1-1; D is ambiguous. Trimming stripped 0 bases from V and 2 bases from J, with 7 bases between. CDR1 ENHRY and CDR2 SYGVKD come from the germline V gene. The CDR3 is made up of 14 amino acids. CDR3 amino acids: CAISESIGNTEAFF. CDR3 DNA sequence: TGTGCCATCAGTGAGTCTATCGGTAACACTGAAGCTTTCTTT.

The chain has TRBV29-1 and TRBJ1-3, with D possibly matching TRBD1 (6 bases). V lost 8 bases to trimming and J lost 2 bases, with 13 bases between them. The germline V gene encodes CDR1 SQVTM and CDR2 ANQGSEA. The CDR3 is made up of 13 amino acids. Here the CDR3 reads CSYMGGPGNTIYF. For the CDR3, the DNA is TGCAGCTACATGGGGGGGCCTGGAAACACCATATATTTT.

The chain couples TRBV7-2 to TRBJ2-3; 8 bases align to TRBD2. This CDR3 contains 17 residues. Trimming removed 6 bases from V and 2 bases from J; junction bases left unmatched: 13. Germline values: CDR1 SGHTA, CDR2 FQGNSA. The CDR3 DNA is TGTGCCAGCAGGACAATCTCACTAGCGGCCCCCACAGATACGCAGTATTTT. Its protein product is CASRTISLAAPTDTQYF.

The chain has TRBV11-3 and TRBJ2-5; D not certain. The J call is in doubt because the DNA end fits TRBJ2-7 better. The CDR3 is 13 amino acids. The V gene's germline CDR1 is SGHNT and CDR2 YENEEA. The CDR3 DNA reads as TGTGCCAGCAGCTTAGGGATTCTCTACGAGCAGTACTTC. Its translation: CASSLGILYEQYF.

V usage is TRBV6-6 and J usage is TRBJ1-2; D ambiguous. The germline V gene has CDR1 MNHNY and CDR2 SVGAGI (reference sequence). Trimming pared 2 bases from V and 8 bases from J, leaving 12 bases between. The CDR3 loop spans 13 amino acids. Here the CDR3 DNA reads TGTGCCAGCAGTTACGTTGGGGATTTCGGCTACACCTTC. The encoded protein is CASSYVGDFGYTF.